The text below deals with one T cell receptor beta chain. Its specificity is unknown. The data were taken from a study of cytomegalovirus exposure and HLA in healthy donors. Researchers ran the PCR with 60 Vbeta and 13 Jbeta primers. The table came from immunoSEQ multiplex PCR; TCRdb's copy has only in-frame clones and leaves some out. The data hold 130,000 or so clones, with about three quarters observed a single time. General study points: Across HLA loci, a later analysis found differing TCR association rates, with DRB1 most and HLA-C fewest. The classifier was said to identify cytomegalovirus status with high specificity and sensitivity.

Sequenced input: PBMCs. The TCR was taken from a man aged 25-45 years in good health and CMV-seronegative.

CDR3 in DNA: TGTGCCATCAGGCCGGGACAGGGGGCCCACGAGCAGTACTTC. It translates to CAIRPGQGAHEQYF. The rearrangement uses TRBV10-3 and TRBJ2-7; 12 positions agree with TRBD1. Trimming at V came to 6 bases and at J to 5 bases, leaving 5 bases not matched to a gene. This CDR3 comprises 14 residues. CDR1 ENHRY and CDR2 SYGVKD come from the germline V gene.